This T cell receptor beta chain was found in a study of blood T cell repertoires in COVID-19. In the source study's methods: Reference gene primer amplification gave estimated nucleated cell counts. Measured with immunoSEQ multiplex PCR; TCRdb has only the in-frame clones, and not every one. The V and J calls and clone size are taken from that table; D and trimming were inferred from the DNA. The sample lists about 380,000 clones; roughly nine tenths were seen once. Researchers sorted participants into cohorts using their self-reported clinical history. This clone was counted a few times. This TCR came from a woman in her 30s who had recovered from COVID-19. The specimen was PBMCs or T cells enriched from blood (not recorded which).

The CDR3, as DNA: TGCGCCAGCAACTCTTATGACAATGAGCAGTTCTTC. Translating it yields CASNSYDNEQFF. V usage is TRBV5-1 and J usage is TRBJ2-1, with D uncertain. The CDR3 contains 12 residues. Trimming pared 6 bases from V and 5 bases from J, leaving 9 bases between. Germline V gene sequence: CDR1 SGHRS, CDR2 YFSETQ.